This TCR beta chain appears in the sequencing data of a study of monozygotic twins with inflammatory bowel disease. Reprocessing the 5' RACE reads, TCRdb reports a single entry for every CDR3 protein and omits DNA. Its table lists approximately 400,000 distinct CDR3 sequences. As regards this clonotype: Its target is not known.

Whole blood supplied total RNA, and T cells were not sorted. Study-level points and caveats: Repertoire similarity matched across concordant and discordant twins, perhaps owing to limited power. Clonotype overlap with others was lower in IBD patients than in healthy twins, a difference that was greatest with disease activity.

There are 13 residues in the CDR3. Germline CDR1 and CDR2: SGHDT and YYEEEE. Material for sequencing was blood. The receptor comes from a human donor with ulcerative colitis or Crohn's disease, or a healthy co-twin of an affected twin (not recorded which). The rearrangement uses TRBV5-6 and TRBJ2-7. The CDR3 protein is CASSSINSYEQYF.